The 5 T cell receptor beta chains below were found in one sample sequenced in a study of control samples from healthy donors and cancer patients. Method: immunoSEQ multiplex PCR; TCRdb's copy keeps in-frame clones and lacks some. The sample has over 75,000 clones; 91% are singletons. The sequencing sample was made of blood. All receptors come from a man in his thirties or forties in good health.

A few counts support this clone. J is TRBJ2-3 and V is TRBV11-2; TRBD2 might be the D (6 bases). Germline V gene sequence: CDR1 SGHAT, CDR2 FQNNGV. The CDR3 is made up of 15 amino acids. With 6 bases removed from V and 3 bases from J, the gap between germline ends came to 16 bases. The CDR3, as DNA: TGTGCCAGCAGGCCTTGGAGGGAGGAGACAGATACGCAGTATTTT. Its protein product is CASRPWREETDTQYF.

V and J are TRBV19 and TRBJ2-7; D unresolved. The CDR3 consists of 13 residues. Trimming took off 4 bases at V and 5 bases at J, with 12 bases between the two ends. From germline, CDR1 is LNHDA and CDR2 SQIVND (reference sequence). CDR3 region: CASSTTSSDEQYF. The CDR3 nucleotides read TGTGCCAGTAGTACCACATCTAGTGACGAGCAGTACTTC.

The CDR3, as DNA: TGTGCCAGCAGCTTTTACACTTCAGGAGAGACCCAGTACTTC. This gives the protein CASSFYTSGETQYF. The chain carries TRBV7-9 and TRBJ2-5; D uncertain. Per germline, CDR1 SEHNR and CDR2 FQNEAQ (reference sequence). Trimming removed 3 bases from V and 4 bases from J, with 12 bases in between. The CDR3 is 14 amino acids.

The rearrangement links TRBV6-2 or TRBV6-3 to TRBJ2-5; D possibly corresponds to TRBD1 (6 bases). Germline V gives CDR1 MNHEY, CDR2 SVGEGT. CDR3 length: 16 residues. The V and J ends lost 0 bases and 1 base respectively, with 12 bases between them. CDR3 in amino acids: CASSYSIGDTQETQYF. As DNA, the CDR3 is TGTGCCAGCAGTTACTCGATAGGGGACACCCAAGAGACCCAGTACTTC.

CDR3 DNA: TGCGCCAGCAGCATCCCGGGACTAGTGTACCAAGAGACCCAGTACTTC. It yields the protein CASSIPGLVYQETQYF. This chain uses TRBV5-1 with TRBJ2-5; TRBD2 matches at 8 bases. CDR3 length: 16 residues. From germline, CDR1 is SGHRS and CDR2 YFSETQ. J gave up 0 bases and V 4 bases, and 8 bases lay outside the gene matches. Looking up the rest from reference TRBV5-1 and TRBJ2-5 gives the full variable domain: KAGVTQTPRYLIKTRGQQVTLSCSPISGHRSVSWYQQTPGQGLQFLFEYFSETQRNKGNFPGRFSGRQFSNSRSEMNVSTLELGDSALYLCASSIPGLVYQETQYFGPGTRLLVL.